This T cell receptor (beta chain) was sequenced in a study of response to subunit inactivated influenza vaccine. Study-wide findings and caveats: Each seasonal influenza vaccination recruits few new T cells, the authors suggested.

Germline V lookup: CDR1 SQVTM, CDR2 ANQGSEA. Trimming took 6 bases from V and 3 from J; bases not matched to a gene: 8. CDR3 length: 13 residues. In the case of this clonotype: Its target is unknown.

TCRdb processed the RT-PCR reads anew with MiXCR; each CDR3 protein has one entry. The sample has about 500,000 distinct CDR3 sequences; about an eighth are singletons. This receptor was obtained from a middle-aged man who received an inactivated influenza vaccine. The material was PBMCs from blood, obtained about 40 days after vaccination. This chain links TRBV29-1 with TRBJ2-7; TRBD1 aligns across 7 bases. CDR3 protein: CSVSGTVHYEQYF. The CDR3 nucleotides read TGCAGCGTCTCCGGGACAGTACACTACGAGCAGTACTTC.